These 5 T cell receptor beta chains share one sample of origin, sequenced in a study of response to subunit inactivated influenza vaccine. TCRdb re-called the RT-PCR reads through MiXCR, storing one row per CDR3 protein. The top ten hold approximately 13% of the sample, which has under 550,000 distinct CDR3 sequences, less than 8% seen once. The sample here was PBMCs from blood, taken less than 25 months after vaccination. The receptors derive from a man between 50 and 69 years old who received an inactivated influenza vaccine.

The table lists this clonotype with many counts. CDR3 sequence (DNA): TGTGCCAGCAGCTTAGTGGAATACACCATGAACACTGAAGCTTTCTTT. It codes for CASSLVEYTMNTEAFF. V is TRBV7-2 and J is TRBJ1-1; D not certain. The CDR3 contains 16 residues. Germline loops: CDR1 SGHTA, CDR2 FQGNSA. The germline V and J ends were trimmed by 1 base and 0 bases, with 12 bases remaining between them. The full variable domain, in which reference TRBV7-2 and TRBJ1-1 provide the parts outside the CDR3, is GAGVSQSPSNKVTEKGKDVELRCDPISGHTALYWYRQSLGQGLEFLIYFQGNSAPDKSGLPSDRFSAERTGGSVSTLTIQRTQQEDSAVYLCASSLVEYTMNTEAFFGQGTRLTVV.

This clonotype was detected many times. The chain has TRBV5-1 and TRBJ1-1, with TRBD1 as a possible D gene (5 bases). V was trimmed by 6 bases and J by 0 bases, leaving 15 bases between them. Germline V gives CDR1 SGHRS, CDR2 YFSETQ. The CDR3 loop spans 15 amino acids. CDR3 DNA sequence: TGCGCCAGCACAACAGGTGCTACACTGAACACTGAAGCTTTCTTT. As protein: CASTTGATLNTEAFF.

The CDR3 spells CASSLVWGRNQPQHF. CDR3 DNA sequence: TGTGCCAGCAGCTTGGTTTGGGGTAGGAATCAGCCCCAGCATTTT. J is TRBJ1-5 and V is TRBV5-5; unclear D gene. Germline V gene sequence: CDR1 SGHKS, CDR2 YYEKEE (reference sequence). The CDR3 has 15 amino acids. Trimming pared 0 bases from V and 4 bases from J, leaving 11 bases between. Looking up the rest from reference TRBV5-5 and TRBJ1-5 gives the full variable domain: DAGVTQSPTHLIKTRGQQVTLRCSPISGHKSVSWYQQVLGQGPQFIFQYYEKEERGRGNFPDRFSARQFPNYSSELNVNALLLGDSALYLCASSLVWGRNQPQHFGDGTRLSIL.

The V call is TRBV12-3 or TRBV12-4, the J call TRBJ2-4, with 11 bases matching TRBD2. J was trimmed by 0 bases and V by 5 bases; bases with no gene match: 6. The CDR3 has 17 amino acids. CDR3 sequence: CASSSGTSGLAKNIQYF. The CDR3 nucleotides read TGTGCCAGCAGTAGCGGGACTAGCGGTCTAGCCAAAAACATTCAGTACTTC.

This clonotype appeared a few times. The genes are TRBV6-1 and TRBJ1-2; 11 bases line up with TRBD1. The CDR3 has 17 residues. Per germline, CDR1 MNHNS and CDR2 SASEGT. The junction had 4 bases not matched to a gene; V was cut back by 1 base and J by 0 bases. The CDR3, as DNA: TGTGCCAGCAGTGAAGGTTCGGGACAGGGGGCTAACTATGGCTACACCTTC. Protein product: CASSEGSGQGANYGYTF.